Sequencing of this TCR beta chain was carried out in a study of Ad26.COV2.S vaccination and SARS-CoV-2 variants. Whole-study results and caveats: Following vaccination, spike-specific CD8+ and CD4+ T cell responses reportedly exhibited substantial breadth. Total responses of T cells may have been underestimated by the analyses of TCR breadth and depth.

To note about this clone: The antigen remains unidentified.

Treatment in this sample: approximately 18 received Ad26.COV2.S at low or high dose, single or two shots; 5 received placebo; per-sample allocation not given. The samples date from day 63 after the first vaccine or placebo injection. After removal of 5 bases from V and 2 bases from J, the junction contained 4 bases not matched to a gene. The germline V gene encodes CDR1 SGHTA and CDR2 FQGTGA. CDR3 length equals 16 residues. Clones were read by immunoSEQ multiplex PCR, and TCRdb kept only the in-frame ones, dropping some. The table shows 350,000 to 550,000 clones, with 75% to 90% occurring only once. This TCR was recovered from a person between 18 and 60 years old who received the Ad26.COV2.S COVID-19 vaccine or a placebo. This chain links TRBV7-3 with TRBJ2-1; 12 nucleotides align to TRBD1. The source material was peripheral blood, sampled in a trial of Ad26.COV2.S vaccine versus placebo. The CDR3 bases are TGTGCCAGCAGCCGCCGGGACAGGGGGCCCTACAATGAGCAGTTCTTC. It encodes CASSRRDRGPYNEQFF.